Listed below are T cell receptor beta chains from one sample, sequenced in a study of blood T cell repertoires in COVID-19. Data came from immunoSEQ multiplex PCR; TCRdb stores just in-frame clones and leaves some out. Among 150,000 to 200,000 clones listed, roughly 88% were seen once. The material sequenced was peripheral blood. The receptors come from a man in his 60s who had recovered from COVID-19. The CDR3 runs from the conserved cysteine through the conserved F or W. Fields, in order: D gene, J gene, V gene, clone size, CDR3 DNA, CDR3 protein. D genes are given only for firm matches. Size is stated for part of the rows, as once, few or many counts, or as a class when the clone is expanded.

.	TRBJ2-4	TRBV7-2	.	TGTGCCAGCAGCTCAGAGGGATCCCCTCCCAAAAACATTCAGTACTTC	CASSSEGSPPKNIQYF
.	TRBJ1-2	TRBV20-1	.	TGCAGTGCTAGTCCCTTCGGGTCAGGGGTCAACTATGGCTACACCTTC	CSASPFGSGVNYGYTF
.	TRBJ2-2	TRBV6-5	once	TGTGCCAGCAGTCTCAGGGTTGAAAACACCGGGGAGCTGTTTTTT	CASSLRVENTGELFF
.	TRBJ1-2	TRBV30	.	TGTGCCTGGAGCGACACGTTTACCGATGGCTACACCTTC	CAWSDTFTDGYTF
TRBD1	TRBJ1-2	TRBV4-2	.	TGTGCCAGCAGCCAACCGGGACAGGGCTTATATGGCTACACCTTC	CASSQPGQGLYGYTF
.	TRBJ2-7	TRBV12-3/TRBV12-4	.	TGTGCCAGCAGTTTACATTCCCCAGGTGCGCAGTACTTC	CASSLHSPGAQYF
TRBD1	TRBJ1-1	TRBV7-9	.	TGTGCCAGCAGCTTAATGATGACAGGGGGATTCGAAGCTTTCTTT	CASSLMMTGGFEAFF
.	TRBJ2-7	TRBV6-7	.	TGTGCCAGCCGGGGAGGTAAGGGACCCTACGAGCAGTACTTC	CASRGGKGPYEQYF
.	TRBJ2-3	TRBV9	.	TGTGCCAGCAGCGTAGAAGGCCTTGGGGGGGATACGCAGTATTTT	CASSVEGLGGDTQYF
.	TRBJ1-5	TRBV12-3/TRBV12-4	.	TGTGCCAGCAGGAGAAATGAGAATCAGCCCCAGCATTTT	CASRRNENQPQHF
.	TRBJ2-7	TRBV7-3	few	TGTGCCAGCAGCCCCAACCCCAGGGGATTCGCCTCGGACGAGCAGTACTTC	CASSPNPRGFASDEQYF
.	TRBJ1-4	TRBV5-1	.	TGCGCCAGCAGCCGAGGGACAACTAATGAAAAACTGTTTTTT	CASSRGTTNEKLFF
TRBD2	TRBJ2-5	TRBV5-4	.	TGTGCCAGCAGCTCTCCGGCGGGGGAGGACCAGTACTTC	CASSSPAGEDQYF
TRBD2	TRBJ2-5	TRBV7-2	.	TGTGCCAGCAGCTTAGAAGGCCCGCGGGGGGGCTACCAAGAGACCCAGTACTTC	CASSLEGPRGGYQETQYF
.	TRBJ2-1	TRBV11-1	.	TGTGCCAGCGCCCCGACTGACAATGAGCAGTTCTTC	CASAPTDNEQFF
.	TRBJ2-1	TRBV3-1/TRBV3-2	.	TGTGCCAGCAGCCAAGACTTACTAGCCTCTGGTAGGAATGAGCAGTTCTTC	CASSQDLLASGRNEQFF
.	TRBJ1-1	TRBV11-3	.	TGTGCCAGCAGCTTACACGGGTGGCGAACTGAAGCTTTCTTT	CASSLHGWRTEAFF
TRBD1	TRBJ1-3	TRBV7-2	.	TGTGCCAGCAGCTTCTACAGGGGATCTGGAAACACCATATATTTT	CASSFYRGSGNTIYF
TRBD1	TRBJ2-4	TRBV9	.	TGTGCCAGCAGCGTAAGGGGGGACAGGGATGGAAACATTCAGTACTTC	CASSVRGDRDGNIQYF
.	TRBJ1-2	TRBV11-2	.	TGTGCCAGCAGCCTTGCTGGGGGCGGGTACTATGGCTACACCTTC	CASSLAGGGYYGYTF
.	TRBJ2-7	TRBV19	.	TGTGCCAGTAGTATTCCCGCCGAGACAGGCGGCGAGCAGTACTTC	CASSIPAETGGEQYF
TRBD1	TRBJ1-6	TRBV7-2	.	TGTGCCAGCAGCTTAGATGGGACAGGAAATTCACCCCTCCACTTT	CASSLDGTGNSPLHF
.	TRBJ2-2	TRBV27	many	TGTGCCAGCAGCACCACAGGGTCGGGCACCGGGGAGCTGTTTTTT	CASSTTGSGTGELFF
.	TRBJ2-1	TRBV5-1	.	TGCGCCAGCAGCTTGGCTAGCCCCAATGAGCAGTTCTTC	CASSLASPNEQFF
.	TRBJ2-1	TRBV7-3	few	TGTGCCAGCAGCTTAACCCACAGGGATGAGCAGTTCTTC	CASSLTHRDEQFF
TRBD1	TRBJ2-7	TRBV5-1	.	TGCGCCAGCAGCTTGGAAGGGACAGGGGGCAGCGAGCAGTACTTC	CASSLEGTGGSEQYF
TRBD2	TRBJ2-1	TRBV11-2	.	TGTGCCAGCAGCTTAGGCCCAGAGCGGGGGATCCACAATGAGCAGTTCTTC	CASSLGPERGIHNEQFF
.	TRBJ1-4	TRBV18	.	TGTGCCAGCTCACCCAGGGGCCAGTCGACGGGAGGTTCGCAAAAACTGTTTTTT	CASSPRGQSTGGSQKLFF
TRBD1	TRBJ1-2	TRBV4-3	few	TGCGCCAGCAGCCACGGACAGGATAACTATGGCTACACCTTC	CASSHGQDNYGYTF
.	TRBJ1-1	TRBV6-1	.	TGTGCCAGCAGTGACCAGGGGTCCACTGAAGCTTTCTTT	CASSDQGSTEAFF
TRBD1	TRBJ1-4	TRBV6-5	.	TGTGCCAGCAGTTCGGAGGGGGCGACTAATGAAAAACTGTTTTTT	CASSSEGATNEKLFF
TRBD2	TRBJ2-5	TRBV7-7	.	TGTGCTAGCAGCTTAGACGGCGGGGGGGCCGGGGAGACCCAGTACTTC	CASSLDGGGAGETQYF
TRBD2	TRBJ2-1	TRBV2	.	TGTGCCAGCAGCCCCCCAGCGGGGGGATACAATGAGCAGTTCTTC	CASSPPAGGYNEQFF
TRBD1	TRBJ1-3	TRBV30	.	TGTGCCTGGGGCCCAGGGGGTTCTGGAAACACCATATATTTT	CAWGPGGSGNTIYF
TRBD2	TRBJ2-3	TRBV5-4	few	TGTGCCAGCAAACTAGCGGGAGGCACAGATACGCAGTATTTT	CASKLAGGTDTQYF
TRBD2	TRBJ2-1	TRBV7-2	.	TGTGCCAGCAGCTTAGATCTAGCGGGGTACAATGAGCAGTTCTTC	CASSLDLAGYNEQFF
TRBD1	TRBJ1-2	TRBV5-4	.	TGTGCCAGCAGCTCCGGACAGGCGGCCTATGGCTACACCTTC	CASSSGQAAYGYTF
.	TRBJ1-4	TRBV7-9	.	TGTGCCAGCAGCCCCACACGCCTAGAACGAGATGAAAAACTGTTTTTT	CASSPTRLERDEKLFF
TRBD1	TRBJ1-2	TRBV19	.	TGTGCCAGTAGTACTCGGACAGGGGGCTACACCTTC	CASSTRTGGYTF
TRBD1	TRBJ2-3	TRBV9	few	TGTGCCAGCAGCGTACAGACAGGGGGGCCAGATACGCAGTATTTT	CASSVQTGGPDTQYF
.	TRBJ2-1	TRBV27	.	TGTGCCAGCAGTTTATCGCGGGGAGTCACTGAGCAGTTCTTC	CASSLSRGVTEQFF
TRBD1	TRBJ1-4	TRBV5-1	.	TGCGCCAGCAGCGAGCGACAGGGTAGGAATGAAAAACTGTTTTTT	CASSERQGRNEKLFF
.	TRBJ1-1	TRBV3-1/TRBV3-2	.	TGTGCCAGCAGCCTCGAAGGGGCAGGGACTGAAGCTTTCTTT	CASSLEGAGTEAFF
.	TRBJ1-4	TRBV5-1	.	TGCGCCAGCAGCCCCGGTGGAGGCGGTCATGAAAAACTGTTTTTT	CASSPGGGGHEKLFF
TRBD2	TRBJ2-7	TRBV18	.	TGTGCCAGCTCACCCGGGACTAGTGTTTTCTACGAGCAGTACTTC	CASSPGTSVFYEQYF
.	TRBJ1-2	TRBV7-9	.	TGTGCCAGCAGCTTAGGTGACTCAGTGTATGGCTACACCTTC	CASSLGDSVYGYTF
TRBD1	TRBJ2-1	TRBV24-1	.	TGTGCCACCAGTGGGAGACAGGGCTATGAGCAGTTCTTC	CATSGRQGYEQFF
.	TRBJ1-1	TRBV5-4	.	TGTGCCAGCAGCGGCAGGAACACTGAAGCTTTCTTT	CASSGRNTEAFF
.	TRBJ2-7	TRBV19	few	TGTGCCAGTAGTATCGGGAGCCTGGGGGAGCAGTACTTC	CASSIGSLGEQYF
.	TRBJ2-5	TRBV5-1	once	TGCGCCAGCAGCTTACAGGGCCCGGAGACCCAGTACTTC	CASSLQGPETQYF